Below, 29 T cell receptor beta chains from the same sample are listed, as sequenced in a study of shared clonotypes between healthy human individuals. Only in-frame clones appear in the TCRdb table, and some are missing; sequencing was by immunoSEQ multiplex PCR. The sample carries some 380,000 clones, 96% recorded once. Material for sequencing was memory CD8+ T cells sorted from blood. Subset reported: CD45RO+ cells pooled with CCR7-negative TemRA cells. These TCRs come from a man aged 25 to 40 in good health.

The chain carries TRBV29-1 and TRBJ2-3; 9 positions match TRBD2. J gave up 1 base and V 7 bases, and 3 bases lay outside the gene matches. Germline CDR1 is SQVTM and CDR2 is ANQGSEA. The CDR3 totals 13 residues. The CDR3 DNA is TGCAGCGCCCGGACTAGCGGCACAGATACGCAGTATTTT. Amino acids: CSARTSGTDTQYF.

The CDR3 loop reads CASSQAIYYEQYF. CDR3 in DNA: TGCGCCAGCAGCCAAGCGATCTACTACGAGCAGTACTTC. V and J are TRBV4-1 and TRBJ2-7, with D unresolved. There are 13 residues in the CDR3. V was cut by 1 base and J by 3 bases, with 7 bases left in between. Per germline, CDR1 MGHRA and CDR2 YSYEKL.

The chain uses TRBV6-5 and TRBJ2-7, with D tentatively TRBD1 or TRBD2 (5 bases each). The CDR3 contains 14 residues. Germline-derived CDR1 and CDR2 are MNHEY and SVGAGI. The V end was cut by 4 bases, the J end by 3 bases, with 13 bases between. In DNA, the CDR3 is TGTGCCAGCAGTTTAACCGGGACGGGCTACGAGCAGTACTTC. Translating it yields CASSLTGTGYEQYF.

The V gene is TRBV9, the J gene TRBJ1-1; 9 bases agree with TRBD1. The CDR3 has 12 residues. Germline trimming cut 9 bases from V and 4 bases from J; bases unmatched to any gene: 4. In germline, CDR1 is SGDLS, CDR2 YYNGEE. The CDR3 DNA reads TGTGCCACCCTGACAGGGGGCACTGAAGCTTTCTTT. Translated: CATLTGGTEAFF.

V gene TRBV2 combines with J gene TRBJ1-6; D uncertain. The CDR3 covers 14 residues. V lost 4 bases and J lost 10, with 14 bases in between. Looked up from germline, CDR1 is SNHLY and CDR2 is FYNNEI. In DNA form, the CDR3 reads TGTGCCAGCAGTGGGCGGGGAGTAGGCTCACCCCTCCACTTT. Translated, it gives CASSGRGVGSPLHF.

The genes are TRBV19 and TRBJ1-5; D gene uncertain. The V gene's germline CDR1 is LNHDA and CDR2 SQIVND (reference sequence). The CDR3 spans 14 residues. V was trimmed by 9 bases and J by 9 bases, leaving 21 bases between them. CDR3 sequence: CASLSEGIGRPQHF. As DNA, the CDR3 is TGTGCCAGCCTCTCAGAAGGTATTGGTAGGCCCCAGCATTTT.

The genes are TRBV29-1 and TRBJ2-1, with D hard to call. Trimming stripped 4 bases from V and 3 bases from J, with 13 bases between. Germline CDR1 is SQVTM and CDR2 is ANQGSEA. The CDR3 spans 14 residues. CDR3 coding DNA: TGCAGCGTTGTATGGTGGCATAACTACAATGAGCAGTTCTTC. This codes for CSVVWWHNYNEQFF.

This chain joins TRBV10-3 and TRBJ2-2, with 7 positions matching TRBD1. After removal of 3 bases from V and 8 bases from J, the junction contained 9 bases not matched to a gene. CDR3 length: 15 residues. Germline assignment: CDR1 ENHRY and CDR2 SYGVKD. The CDR3 reads CAISDNYRGGGELFF. CDR3 bases: TGTGCCATCAGTGATAACTACAGGGGCGGAGGGGAGCTGTTTTTT.

The count of this clone is one. The chain links TRBV7-2 to TRBJ2-1; 7 bases match TRBD2. The CDR3 loop spans 15 amino acids. The V segment lost 0 bases and the J segment 8 bases; nucleotides outside the gene matches: 7. The germline V gene has CDR1 SGHTA and CDR2 FQGNSA. CDR3 coding DNA: TGTGCCAGCAGCTTAGCCGGCGGGAGAGGGTATGAGCAGTTCTTC. This gives the protein CASSLAGGRGYEQFF.

This clone was seen a single time. The chain has TRBV6-5 and TRBJ2-7, with 12 bases that match TRBD2. V trimming: 8 bases; J trimming: 5 bases; junction bases outside the gene matches: 7. The CDR3 is 14 amino acids. Germline V gives CDR1 MNHEY, CDR2 SVGAGI. In DNA form, the CDR3 reads TGTGCCAGCGGGCGACTAGCGGGAGAGGACGAGCAGTACTTC. Its protein product is CASGRLAGEDEQYF.

The chain links TRBV28 to TRBJ2-7, with 8 bases identical to TRBD2. The CDR3 is 18 residues long. V gave up 3 bases and J gave up 5 bases; unmatched junction bases: 18. The germline gives CDR1 MDHEN, CDR2 SYDVKM. The CDR3 DNA sequence: TGTGCCAGCAGTTTCAGGGTGGGAGGGGTAGCGGGAAGGAACGAGCAGTACTTC. Protein: CASSFRVGGVAGRNEQYF.

The chain combines TRBV19 with TRBJ2-3; D gene unclear. Germline V gene lookup returns CDR1 LNHDA and CDR2 SQIVND (reference sequence). V was clipped by 3 bases and J by 0 bases, with 4 bases between them. The CDR3 has 13 amino acids. CDR3 nucleotide sequence: TGTGCCAGTAGTATGCCTAGCACAGATACGCAGTATTTT. Encoded protein: CASSMPSTDTQYF. The full variable domain, rest sourced from reference TRBV19 and TRBJ2-3, is DGGITQSPKYLFRKEGQNVTLSCEQNLNHDAMYWYRQDPGQGLRLIYYSQIVNDFQKGDIAEGYSVSREKKESFPLTVTSAQKNPTAFYLCASSMPSTDTQYFGPGTRLTVL.

This clone was observed once. The rearrangement joins TRBV30 to TRBJ2-3; TRBD2 matches 8 bases. CDR3 size: 14 residues. The junction had 6 bases not matched to a gene; V was cut back by 0 bases and J by 7 bases. Germline loops: CDR1 GTSNPN, CDR2 SVGIG (reference sequence). DNA of the CDR3: TGTGCCTGGAGTGTAGACGGGAGGGGAAATACGCAGTATTTT. Amino acids: CAWSVDGRGNTQYF.

The V and J genes are TRBV4-2 and TRBJ1-5; D is ambiguous. Between the trimmed V and J ends, which lost 2 bases and 2 bases, there was a span of 4 bases. The germline V gene encodes CDR1 LGHNA and CDR2 YNFKEQ. CDR3 length: 13 residues. The CDR3 DNA sequence: TGTGCCAGCAGCCAACAGGGCAATCAGCCCCAGCATTTT. It is translated as CASSQQGNQPQHF.

This chain joins TRBV7-9 and TRBJ2-7; tentatively, D is TRBD1 or TRBD2 (5 bases each). Germline lookup yields CDR1 SEHNR and CDR2 FQNEAQ (reference sequence). The germline V and J ends were trimmed by 5 bases and 2 bases, with 13 bases remaining between them. This CDR3 comprises 14 residues. CDR3 bases: TGTGCCAGCAGCCGCCGGGACCGACCCTACGAGCAGTACTTC. Amino acid sequence: CASSRRDRPYEQYF.

This clone has only one observation. The rearrangement links TRBV11-1 to TRBJ1-4; D is unclear. The germline V gene encodes CDR1 SGHAT and CDR2 FQDESV (reference sequence). V was pared by 2 bases and J by 6 bases, with 16 bases between. This CDR3 has 16 amino acids. CDR3 protein: CASSLSYSPMYEKLFF. The CDR3 coding sequence is TGTGCCAGCAGCTTATCGTACAGCCCCATGTATGAAAAACTGTTTTTT.

The chain is built from TRBV5-6 and TRBJ1-2, with D unresolved. The CDR3 is 13 amino acids. Deletions cut 0 bases from V and 5 bases from J, with 8 bases between. The germline CDR1 and CDR2 sequences are SGHDT and YYEEEE. CDR3 coding DNA: TGTGCCAGCAGCTTGGCCCCGGATTATGGCTACACCTTC. Translated, it gives CASSLAPDYGYTF.

The rearrangement uses TRBV10-3 and TRBJ2-1, with 15 bases matching TRBD2. Germline CDR1 reads ENHRY; CDR2 reads SYGVKD. The CDR3 is 14 residues long. Trimming removed 11 bases from V and 9 bases from J; junction bases left unmatched: 8. This CDR3 reads CASGLAGGPGEQFF. The CDR3 DNA reads as TGTGCCTCCGGACTAGCGGGAGGGCCGGGTGAGCAGTTCTTC.

The J gene is TRBJ2-7, the V gene TRBV5-4; TRBD2 matches at 9 bases. CDR3 length equals 15 residues. CDR1 is SGHNT and CDR2 is YYREEE in the germline V gene (reference sequence). V was pared by 0 bases and J by 2 bases, with 3 bases of the junction left unmatched. CDR3 residues: CASSLEASGAYEQYF. The CDR3 DNA sequence: TGTGCCAGCAGCTTGGAGGCTAGCGGGGCCTACGAGCAGTACTTC. The full variable domain, with the rest looked up from reference TRBV5-4 and TRBJ2-7, is ETGVTQSPTHLIKTRGQQVTLRCSSQSGHNTVSWYQQALGQGPQFIFQYYREEENGRGNFPPRFSGLQFPNYSSELNVNALELDDSALYLCASSLEASGAYEQYFGPGTRLTVT.

The chain employs TRBV19 and TRBJ2-7; 7 bases are a match to TRBD2. Germline CDR1 LNHDA, CDR2 SQIVND (reference sequence). The CDR3 extends over 14 amino acids. J gave up 0 bases and V 7 bases, and 6 bases lay outside the gene matches. CDR3 residues: CASKVAGSSYEQYF. The CDR3 DNA reads TGTGCCAGTAAGGTAGCGGGCTCCTCCTACGAGCAGTACTTC.

The rearrangement links TRBV27 to TRBJ2-1, with TRBD2 matching over 9 bases. V was pared by 0 bases and J by 9 bases, with 0 bases of the junction left unmatched. Germline loops: CDR1 MNHEY, CDR2 SMNVEV (reference sequence). The CDR3 has 13 amino acids. For the CDR3, the DNA is TGTGCCAGCAGTTTATCTAGCGGGAGTGAGCAGTTCTTC. Protein sequence: CASSLSSGSEQFF.

The table lists this clone with a count of one. The V call is TRBV10-3, the J call TRBJ1-1; 9 nucleotides line up with TRBD1. The trim removed 9 bases at V and 2 bases at J, leaving 4 bases unmatched. This CDR3 is built from 13 residues. Germline assignment: CDR1 ENHRY and CDR2 SYGVKD. CDR3: CAIDRGGNTEAFF. CDR3 DNA sequence: TGTGCCATAGACAGGGGGGGAAACACTGAAGCTTTCTTT.

This chain joins TRBV11-2 and TRBJ2-7, with 9 bases aligning to TRBD1. This CDR3 comprises 15 residues. V lost 5 bases to trimming and J lost 6 bases; unmatched junction nucleotides: 11. Germline CDR1 is SGHAT and CDR2 is FQNNGV. The CDR3 nucleotides are TGTGCCAGCAGCCCTGGCCGGACAGGGGCTGTCGAGCAGTACTTC. Translation gives CASSPGRTGAVEQYF. The full variable domain, its missing parts supplied by reference TRBV11-2 and TRBJ2-7, is EAGVAQSPRYKIIEKRQSVAFWCNPISGHATLYWYQQILGQGPKLLIQFQNNGVVDDSQLPKDRFSAERLKGVDSTLKIQPAKLEDSAVYLCASSPGRTGAVEQYFGPGTRLTVT.

In this sample, this clone turned up once. The rearrangement joins TRBV9 to TRBJ2-3; 8 bases are shared with TRBD2. CDR3 length: 16 amino acids. The germline V gene has CDR1 SGDLS and CDR2 YYNGEE. Trimming took 0 bases from V and 8 from J; bases not matched to a gene: 11. The CDR3 DNA follows: TGTGCCAGCAGCGTAGCTACTACGGGAGGGCCGGTTACGCAGTATTTT. It encodes CASSVATTGGPVTQYF.

The CDR3 loop reads CASSSLSVGQTQYF. The CDR3 DNA follows: TGCGCCAGCAGCTCGTTATCGGTCGGACAGACCCAGTACTTC. The chain carries TRBV5-1 and TRBJ2-5; D ambiguous. CDR3 length: 14 amino acids. CDR1 SGHRS and CDR2 YFSETQ come from the germline V gene. The germline V and J ends were trimmed by 3 bases and 6 bases, with 15 bases remaining between them.

CDR3 loop: CASRLAAGELFF. CDR3 coding DNA: TGTGCCAGTCGACTAGCCGCCGGGGAGCTGTTTTTT. The chain recombines TRBV19 with TRBJ2-2; 7 bases align to TRBD2. V shed 8 bases and J 6 bases; nucleotides not matched to a gene: 3. Germline V gives CDR1 LNHDA, CDR2 SQIVND (reference sequence). The CDR3 runs to 12 residues.

This sequence joins TRBV7-9 and TRBJ1-3; D not resolved. From germline, CDR1 is SEHNR and CDR2 FQNEAQ (reference sequence). The CDR3 is 15 amino acids. Trimming removed 5 bases from V and 0 bases from J, with 11 bases in between. CDR3 DNA: TGTGCCAGCAGCCGAAGCGGTTTCTCTGGAAACACCATATATTTT. Amino acids: CASSRSGFSGNTIYF. Variable domain in full (rest from reference TRBV7-9 and TRBJ1-3): DTGVSQNPRHKITKRGQNVTFRCDPISEHNRLYWYRQTLGQGPEFLTYFQNEAQLEKSRLLSDRFSAERPKGSFSTLEIQRTEQGDSAMYLCASSRSGFSGNTIYFGEGSWLTVV.

This clone was observed a few times. V and J are TRBV28 and TRBJ1-5; 11 bases align to TRBD1. Germline V gene data show CDR1 as MDHEN and CDR2 as SYDVKM. With 2 bases clipped from V and 11 bases from J, the junction kept 5 bases outside the gene matches. The CDR3 runs to 14 residues. The CDR3 spells CASSLRTGGKAQHF. The CDR3 DNA sequence: TGTGCCAGCAGTTTAAGGACAGGGGGCAAGGCCCAGCATTTT.

V usage is TRBV5-6 and J usage is TRBJ2-3, with TRBD1 as a possible D gene (5 bases). Germline V lookup: CDR1 SGHDT, CDR2 YYEEEE. Trimming removed 4 bases at V and 4 bases at J, with 16 bases between. The CDR3 length is 15 residues. The CDR3 DNA reads TGTGCCAGCAGCCAGGGATTGGCCGCGTCAGATACGCAGTATTTT. As protein: CASSQGLAASDTQYF.